A single sample gave rise to the 12 T cell receptor beta chains below, sequenced in a study of neurological immune-mediated disorders (dated by TCRdb to the late 2010s). The library was prepared using 5' RACE. This sample was sequenced with an Illumina HiSeq 2500. TCRdb itself trimmed the public reads at Q25 with fastp, ran MiXCR and retained productive beta chains. Rows with a matching CDR3 protein are joined into one entry that keeps the most common DNA and genes. The sample table records tens of thousands of distinct CDR3 sequences; roughly an eighth of these occur just once. 27% of the sample is in the top ten clones. The sequenced sample consisted of PBMCs. The receptors were sampled from a woman in her 50s with HTLV-1-associated myelopathy (HAM/TSP).

This clonotype was recorded many times. V gene TRBV30 combines with J gene TRBJ2-5, with D perhaps TRBD1 (5 bases). The CDR3 length is 15 residues. Per germline, CDR1 GTSNPN and CDR2 SVGIG (reference sequence). With 4 bases removed from V and 2 bases from J, the gap between germline ends came to 17 bases. Here the CDR3 reads CAWKKSSAGQETQYF. CDR3 nucleotide sequence: TGTGCCTGGAAAAAGTCCTCGGCAGGGCAAGAGACCCAGTACTTC.

This clonotype occurred many times. The chain uses TRBV4-3 and TRBJ1-1, with unresolved D. Between the trimmed V and J ends, which lost 0 bases and 1 base, there was a span of 9 bases. This CDR3 region has 15 residues. Germline V lookup: CDR1 LGHNA, CDR2 YSLEER. This chain's CDR3 is CASSQDWNSNTEAFF. The CDR3 DNA reads TGCGCCAGCAGCCAAGATTGGAACTCGAACACTGAAGCTTTCTTT.

In its sample, this clonotype was seen many times. This chain joins TRBV7-2 and TRBJ2-2; weak D call: TRBD2 (6 bases). Germline values: CDR1 SGHTA, CDR2 FQGNSA. The CDR3 length is 14 residues. The V end was cut by 1 base, the J end by 5 bases, with 8 bases between. This chain's CDR3 is CASSLEAGTGELFF. In DNA form, the CDR3 reads TGTGCCAGCAGCTTAGAGGCGGGGACCGGGGAGCTGTTTTTT.

By proportion, this clonotype is medium-sized. The rearrangement links TRBV6-5 to TRBJ1-1; D remains ambiguous. V lost 6 bases, J lost 5 bases, and 10 bases lay in between. The CDR3 covers 12 residues. Germline CDR1 is MNHEY and CDR2 is SVGAGI. Here the CDR3 DNA reads TGTGCCAGCAGGAACCGGAGGACTGAAGCTTTCTTT. This translates into CASRNRRTEAFF.

There are many counts of this clonotype. The rearrangement uses TRBV20-1 and TRBJ1-5; D is ambiguous. The germline V gene has CDR1 DFQATT and CDR2 SNEGSKA (reference sequence). This CDR3 comprises 12 residues. Trimming stripped 3 bases from V and 0 bases from J, with 3 bases between. The CDR3 loop reads CSASHSNQPQHF. The DNA for the CDR3 is TGCAGTGCTAGCCATAGCAATCAGCCCCAGCATTTT.

This clonotype was picked up many times. DNA for the CDR3: TGCGCCAGCAGCACCCAGACTAGCGCAGATACGCAGTATTTT. It encodes CASSTQTSADTQYF. V gene TRBV5-1 combines with J gene TRBJ2-3, with 8 bases that match TRBD2. From germline, CDR1 is SGHRS and CDR2 YFSETQ. This CDR3 has 14 residues. The V segment lost 4 bases and the J segment 4 bases; nucleotides outside the gene matches: 5.

There are many counts of this clonotype. The chain joins TRBV5-5 to TRBJ1-1, with a possible D match to TRBD1 (6 bases). Trimming left V 5 bases short and J 1 base short, with 9 bases between. The germline gives CDR1 SGHKS, CDR2 YYEKEE (reference sequence). The CDR3 covers 13 residues. The CDR3 reads CASSSQGNTEAFF. CDR3 DNA: TGTGCCAGCAGTTCACAGGGGAACACTGAAGCTTTCTTT.

There are many counts of this clonotype. The chain employs TRBV29-1 and TRBJ1-1, with D tentatively TRBD1 (5 bases). The V gene lost 3 bases and the J gene lost 6 bases, with 11 bases spanning the gap. CDR3 length: 12 amino acids. Per the germline V gene, CDR1 is SQVTM and CDR2 is ANQGSEA. DNA for the CDR3: TGCAGCGTTGATGGGGGGGTGGCTGAAGCTTTCTTT. Translated, it gives CSVDGGVAEAFF. The full variable domain, with the rest looked up from reference TRBV29-1 and TRBJ1-1, is SAVISQKPSRDICQRGTSLTIQCQVDSQVTMMFWYRQQPGQSLTLIATANQGSEATYESGFVIDKFPISRPNLTFSTLTVSNMSPEDSSIYLCSVDGGVAEAFFGQGTRLTVV.

This clonotype was seen many times. The V call is TRBV5-1, the J call TRBJ2-2; 8 nucleotides match TRBD2. Per the germline V gene, CDR1 is SGHRS and CDR2 is YFSETQ. The CDR3 is made up of 17 amino acids. The V and J ends lost 4 bases and 0 bases, in that order; junction bases with no gene match: 8. The CDR3 reads CASSAPGLVANTGELFF. The CDR3 region has the DNA TGCGCCAGCAGCGCACCGGGACTAGTGGCGAACACCGGGGAGCTGTTTTTT. The full variable domain, its missing parts supplied by reference TRBV5-1 and TRBJ2-2, is KAGVTQTPRYLIKTRGQQVTLSCSPISGHRSVSWYQQTPGQGLQFLFEYFSETQRNKGNFPGRFSGRQFSNSRSEMNVSTLELGDSALYLCASSAPGLVANTGELFFGEGSRLTVL.

This clonotype appeared many times. J is TRBJ2-5 and V is TRBV25-1; TRBD1 agrees at 7 bases. Germline CDR1 MGHDK, CDR2 SYGVNS. The CDR3 consists of 13 residues. With 6 bases clipped from V and 4 bases from J, the junction kept 5 bases outside the gene matches. CDR3 amino acids: CASSRRTGETQYF. The CDR3 DNA reads as TGTGCCAGCAGCAGAAGGACAGGAGAGACCCAGTACTTC.

This clonotype was counted at least ten times. The chain carries TRBV9 and TRBJ2-5, with unresolved D. This CDR3 has 13 amino acids. Germline values: CDR1 SGDLS, CDR2 YYNGEE. Trimming pared 4 bases from V and 5 bases from J, leaving 12 bases between. CDR3 region: CASSPELVETQYF. CDR3 coding DNA: TGTGCCAGCAGCCCCGAACTTGTGGAGACCCAGTACTTC. Full variable domain (outside the CDR3, taken from reference TRBV9 and TRBJ2-5): DSGVTQTPKHLITATGQRVTLRCSPRSGDLSVYWYQQSLDQGLQFLIQYYNGEERAKGNILERFSAQQFPDLHSELNLSSLELGDSALYFCASSPELVETQYFGPGTRLLVL.

This clonotype was observed a few times. V is TRBV7-2 and J is TRBJ2-2; D is unclear. The germline gives CDR1 SGHTA, CDR2 FQGNSA. There are 13 residues in the CDR3. V was clipped by 5 bases and J by 8 bases, with 12 bases between them. This CDR3 reads CASSLKTAGELFF. CDR3 DNA: TGTGCCAGCAGCCTAAAGACTGCTGGGGAGCTGTTTTTT.